This TCR beta chain was found in a study of T cells in narcolepsy. Looked up from germline, CDR1 is GTSNPN and CDR2 is SVGIG (reference sequence). This CDR3 has 15 residues. V lost 2 bases and J lost 5, with 18 bases in between. Sequencing was performed with immunoSEQ multiplex PCR; in TCRdb, only in-frame clones are kept and a portion is missing. This sample has about 30,000 clones, with 82% found just once. The TCR sequence derives from a human donor with narcolepsy. The sequenced material came from CD45RA- memory CD4+ T cells from PBMCs. The chain carries TRBV30 and TRBJ2-5, with D perhaps being TRBD1 or TRBD2 (6 bases each). In DNA form, the CDR3 reads TGTGCCTGGAGTTACGGGGGAGGACAGAGGGAGACCCAGTACTTC. As protein: CAWSYGGGQRETQYF. Drawing the rest from reference TRBV30 and TRBJ2-5, the complete variable domain is SQTIHQWPATLVQPVGSPLSLECTVEGTSNPNLYWYRQAAGRGLQLLFYSVGIGQISSEVPQNLSASRPQDRQFILSSKKLLLSDSGFYLCAWSYGGGQRETQYFGPGTRLLVL.